These 29 T cell receptor beta chains originate from one sample sequenced in a study of blood T cell repertoires in COVID-19. Only in-frame clones appear in the TCRdb table, and some are missing; sequencing was by immunoSEQ multiplex PCR. Among fewer than 250,000 clones listed, 86% were seen once. The sequenced sample was PBMCs or T cells enriched from blood (not recorded which). These receptors all come from a woman in her thirties or forties with acute COVID-19.

The chain links TRBV30 to TRBJ2-2, with 7 bases identical to TRBD2. Germline V CDR1 and CDR2: GTSNPN, SVGIG (reference sequence). Trimming at V came to 0 bases and at J to 1 base, leaving 5 bases not matched to a gene. This CDR3 comprises 16 residues. CDR3 region: CAWSVLGRGNTGELFF. The CDR3 DNA reads as TGTGCCTGGAGTGTCCTTGGGAGGGGGAACACCGGGGAGCTGTTTTTT.

CDR3 in DNA: TGTGCCAGCAGTAGGACAGGGTACGAGCAGTACTTC. Protein product: CASSRTGYEQYF. V usage is TRBV27 and J usage is TRBJ2-7, with 8 bases fitting TRBD1. From germline, CDR1 is MNHEY and CDR2 SMNVEV (reference sequence). Germline trimming cut 5 bases from V and 4 bases from J; bases unmatched to any gene: 1. The CDR3 runs to 12 residues.

V and J are TRBV19 and TRBJ2-3; TRBD2 matches 10 bases. CDR3 length: 14 residues. Trimming at V came to 9 bases and at J to 5 bases, leaving 8 bases not matched to a gene. Germline CDR1 reads LNHDA; CDR2 reads SQIVND (reference sequence). The CDR3: CASSQLAGVDTQYF. The CDR3 DNA reads as TGTGCCAGCAGTCAGCTAGCGGGAGTAGATACGCAGTATTTT.

The chain combines TRBV5-1 with TRBJ1-2, with TRBD1 identical over 7 bases. Trimming removed 4 bases from V and 3 bases from J; junction bases left unmatched: 6. This CDR3 region has 14 residues. Per germline, CDR1 SGHRS and CDR2 YFSETQ. The CDR3 DNA reads as TGCGCCAGCAGCCAAGGACAGGCCTACTATGGCTACACCTTC. Translating gives CASSQGQAYYGYTF.

V is TRBV18 and J is TRBJ2-3, with a tentative D call TRBD2 (6 bases). This CDR3 is 15 amino acids long. V was shortened by 6 bases and J by 2 bases, with 15 bases between the two germline ends. Germline CDR1 and CDR2: KGHSH and LQKENI. CDR3 loop: CASSTRREITDTQYF. The DNA of the CDR3 is TGTGCCAGCTCCACAAGGCGGGAAATCACAGATACGCAGTATTTT.

The rearrangement uses TRBV19 and TRBJ1-1, with D possibly TRBD1 on 5 matching bases. The length of the CDR3 is 12 residues. The germline V gene encodes CDR1 LNHDA and CDR2 SQIVND (reference sequence). The ends were cut back, 0 bases at V and 8 bases at J, with 7 bases in the middle. DNA of the CDR3: TGTGCCAGTAGTATAGAACCAGGGGAAGCTTTCTTT. Protein: CASSIEPGEAFF.

This clone is a singleton in its sample. The V and J genes are TRBV13 and TRBJ1-2; TRBD1 matches 8 bases. The CDR3 loop spans 15 amino acids. The germline V gene encodes CDR1 PRHDT and CDR2 FYEKMQ (reference sequence). The J segment lost 6 bases and the V segment lost 6 bases, leaving 12 bases of the junction unmatched. The chain's CDR3 is CASSEQGGPSNGYTF. The CDR3 coding sequence is TGTGCCAGCAGTGAACAGGGGGGACCTTCCAATGGCTACACCTTC.

The V and J genes are TRBV28 and TRBJ2-7; TRBD1 aligns across 11 bases. The V and J ends lost 4 bases and 3 bases, in that order; junction bases with no gene match: 5. Germline V CDR1 and CDR2: MDHEN, SYDVKM. The CDR3 covers 15 residues. CDR3 sequence (DNA): TGTGCCAGCAGTTCCGCCGGGACAGGGGGCTACGAGCAGTACTTC. Protein sequence: CASSSAGTGGYEQYF.

The genes are TRBV12-3 or TRBV12-4 and TRBJ1-2; no reliable D call. With 0 bases removed from V and 6 bases from J, the gap between germline ends came to 5 bases. The CDR3 spans 12 residues. In DNA form, the CDR3 reads TGTGCCAGCAGTTTAGCGGCTCATGGCTACACCTTC. It is translated as CASSLAAHGYTF.

This chain joins TRBV9 and TRBJ1-2; D perhaps matches TRBD1 (5 bases). This CDR3 has 11 residues. Germline V gene sequence: CDR1 SGDLS, CDR2 YYNGEE. Trimming cost V 2 bases and J 10 bases, with 9 bases left between them. The CDR3 coding sequence is TGTGCCAGCAGCGTGGGGCACCACTACACCTTC. Encoded protein: CASSVGHHYTF.

The genes are TRBV5-1 and TRBJ2-1, with unresolved D. CDR3 length: 16 residues. The V and J ends lost 2 bases and 0 bases respectively, with 12 bases between them. The germline CDR1 and CDR2 sequences are SGHRS and YFSETQ. The CDR3 DNA is TGCGCCAGCAGCTTTCGGTCCCTGAGCTCCTACAATGAGCAGTTCTTC. The encoded protein is CASSFRSLSSYNEQFF.

This chain links TRBV30 with TRBJ2-1; 16 positions agree with TRBD2. The CDR3 contains 19 residues. V lost 6 bases to trimming and J lost 1 base; unmatched junction nucleotides: 12. Germline V gene data show CDR1 as GTSNPN and CDR2 as SVGIG (reference sequence). CDR3 in DNA: TGTGCCTGCAACCAAGGGACTAGCGGGAGGGCCGGTTCCTACAATGAGCAGTTCTTC. Encoded protein: CACNQGTSGRAGSYNEQFF.

The V gene is TRBV6-5, the J gene TRBJ2-4, with TRBD1 as a possible D gene (6 bases). CDR1 and CDR2 (germline): MNHEY, SVGAGI. The V and J ends lost 4 bases and 0 bases respectively, with 10 bases between them. CDR3 length: 15 amino acids. The CDR3 sequence: CASSSGELAKNIQYF. In DNA form, the CDR3 reads TGTGCCAGCAGTTCAGGGGAACTAGCCAAAAACATTCAGTACTTC.

The chain joins TRBV15 to TRBJ2-5; 8 bases fit TRBD2. This CDR3 spans 16 amino acids. The germline V gene encodes CDR1 LNHNV and CDR2 YYDKDF (reference sequence). The trim removed 4 bases at V and 2 bases at J, leaving 9 bases unmatched. CDR3 bases: TGTGCCACCAGCACGACTCAGCGGGAGCCTCAAGAGACCCAGTACTTC. Its protein is CATSTTQREPQETQYF.

This clone came up a few times. The chain joins TRBV28 to TRBJ2-1, with 8 bases that match TRBD1. The trim removed 1 base at V and 7 bases at J, leaving 6 bases unmatched. Germline V CDR1 and CDR2: MDHEN, SYDVKM. The CDR3 length is 15 residues. The DNA for the CDR3 is TGTGCCAGCAGTTTATTCAGGGGGCAGTGGAATGAGCAGTTCTTC. This codes for CASSLFRGQWNEQFF.

J is TRBJ2-6 and V is TRBV7-6; 8 bases are shared with TRBD2. With 4 bases clipped from V and 4 bases from J, the junction kept 6 bases outside the gene matches. There are 16 residues in the CDR3. Germline CDR1 reads SGHVS; CDR2 reads FNYEAQ. The CDR3 loop reads CASSSGRGVGANVLTF. For the CDR3, the DNA is TGTGCCAGCAGCTCCGGGCGGGGGGTCGGGGCCAACGTCCTGACTTTC.

The V and J genes are TRBV10-3 and TRBJ2-7, with 7 nucleotides matching TRBD2. The CDR3 has 12 residues. Per the germline V gene, CDR1 is ENHRY and CDR2 is SYGVKD. The V and J ends lost 2 bases and 5 bases, in that order; junction bases with no gene match: 0. The CDR3, as DNA: TGTGCCATCAGTGAGGGGGGGGACGAGCAGTACTTC. Amino acids: CAISEGGDEQYF.

This rearrangement joins TRBV6-2 or TRBV6-3 to TRBJ2-7; 11 nucleotides match TRBD2. The V and J ends lost 4 bases and 3 bases, in that order; junction bases with no gene match: 8. The germline V gene encodes CDR1 MNHEY and CDR2 SVGEGT. CDR3 length: 16 amino acids. CDR3 DNA: TGTGCCAGCAGTTCCTCTCTAGCGGGAGGCCTCTACGAGCAGTACTTC. It encodes CASSSSLAGGLYEQYF.

The rearrangement links TRBV6-2 or TRBV6-3 to TRBJ2-7, with 8 bases matching TRBD1. Germline V lookup: CDR1 MNHEY, CDR2 SVGEGT. The CDR3 is 13 amino acids. The J segment lost 2 bases and the V segment lost 5 bases, leaving 2 bases of the junction unmatched. CDR3 in DNA: TGTGCCAGCAGTCGGACAGGGACCTACGAGCAGTACTTC. As protein: CASSRTGTYEQYF.

This rearrangement joins TRBV6-5 to TRBJ1-3; D is unclear. The germline V and J ends were trimmed by 5 bases and 2 bases, with 13 bases remaining between them. This CDR3 spans 15 amino acids. Germline V CDR1 and CDR2: MNHEY, SVGAGI. CDR3 sequence (DNA): TGTGCCAGCAGTCCTCGCGGTGGAGCTGGAAACACCATATATTTT. This gives the protein CASSPRGGAGNTIYF.

The V gene is TRBV7-8, the J gene TRBJ2-7; D is unresolved. The germline gives CDR1 SGHVS, CDR2 FQNEAQ. Trimming left V 5 bases short and J 0 bases short, with 11 bases between. The CDR3 loop spans 14 amino acids. The CDR3 protein is CASSPASFSYEQYF. The CDR3 DNA is TGTGCCAGCAGCCCCGCGTCATTCTCCTACGAGCAGTACTTC.

The chain links TRBV12-3 or TRBV12-4 to TRBJ1-2; D gene unclear. Trimming cost V 8 bases and J 4 bases, with 11 bases left between them. CDR3 length: 12 residues. CDR3 protein: CASGVDPYGYTF. The CDR3 DNA reads as TGTGCCAGCGGAGTCGATCCCTATGGCTACACCTTC.

The chain combines TRBV28 with TRBJ1-2; 9 bases align to TRBD1. Germline V lookup: CDR1 MDHEN, CDR2 SYDVKM. V was pared by 3 bases and J by 6 bases, with 14 bases of the junction left unmatched. This CDR3 has 17 residues. The CDR3 DNA sequence: TGTGCCAGCAGTTTGCAGCGTCGAAACAGGGGGCAAGATGGCTACACCTTC. It translates to CASSLQRRNRGQDGYTF.

V usage is TRBV28 and J usage is TRBJ1-3; no clear D. The V gene's germline CDR1 is MDHEN and CDR2 SYDVKM. There are 12 residues in the CDR3. Trimming left V 6 bases short and J 4 bases short, with 7 bases between. CDR3 coding DNA: TGTGCCAGCAGCCCCCAGGGAAACACCATATATTTT. The encoded protein is CASSPQGNTIYF.

The chain uses TRBV5-6 and TRBJ1-6; TRBD1 is a possible D gene (5 bases). Trimming stripped 5 bases from V and 7 bases from J, with 22 bases between. The CDR3 length is 17 residues. The germline gives CDR1 SGHDT, CDR2 YYEEEE. This CDR3 reads CASRRNLPGRENSPLHF. Written as DNA, the CDR3 is TGTGCCAGCAGGAGAAATCTTCCGGGACGGGAGAATTCACCCCTCCACTTT.

The chain couples TRBV7-6 to TRBJ2-7; 11 bases line up with TRBD2. The junction had 8 bases not matched to a gene; V was cut back by 4 bases and J by 3 bases. The CDR3 runs 16 residues. Germline assignment: CDR1 SGHVS and CDR2 FNYEAQ. The CDR3, as DNA: TGTGCCAGCAGCTCAACCTTAGCGGGAGGGGTCTACGAGCAGTACTTC. Translated, it gives CASSSTLAGGVYEQYF.

J is TRBJ1-5 and V is TRBV6-6; the D gene is possibly TRBD1 (6 bases). Trimming took 5 bases from V and 5 from J, leaving 13 bases between them. CDR3 length: 14 residues. Germline-derived CDR1 and CDR2 are MNHNY and SVGAGI (reference sequence). CDR3: CASSPRTADQPQHF. The CDR3 nucleotides read TGTGCCAGCAGTCCCCGGACAGCGGATCAGCCCCAGCATTTT.

This clone was picked up a small number of times. The V and J genes are TRBV19 and TRBJ2-1; 12 nucleotides line up with TRBD2. The J segment lost 6 bases and the V segment lost 7 bases, leaving 7 bases of the junction unmatched. Per germline, CDR1 LNHDA and CDR2 SQIVND (reference sequence). The CDR3 loop spans 15 amino acids. Written as DNA, the CDR3 is TGTGCCAGTAACTCCCCTAGCGGGAGGGCCAATGAGCAGTTCTTC. It translates to CASNSPSGRANEQFF.

The DNA of the CDR3 is TGTGCCAGTAGTATGACCCAACTAGCGGAGAAAGAGACCCAGTACTTC. Its translation: CASSMTQLAEKETQYF. The chain employs TRBV19 and TRBJ2-5; 8 bases agree with TRBD2. CDR3 size: 16 residues. The junction had 9 bases not matched to a gene; V was cut back by 3 bases and J by 3 bases. Germline-derived CDR1 and CDR2 are LNHDA and SQIVND (reference sequence).